A selection of T cell receptor beta chains follows, all from one sample in a study of T cell changes during pregnancy in multiple sclerosis. Clones were sequenced by immunoSEQ multiplex PCR, and TCRdb holds only the in-frame ones, with some missing. This sample has 78,000 or so clones, with around 90% found just once. Specimen: peripheral blood, collected before pregnancy. Receptors originate from a female donor with multiple sclerosis, enrolled in a pregnancy study. Each CDR3 is given with its conserved first and last residue. The order of the fields is CDR3 length, V gene, J gene, D gene, CDR3 protein. A D gene is named only where the DNA matches it firmly.

19	TRBV15	TRBJ1-1	.	CATTKRRGTALSKDTEAFF
16	TRBV7-6	TRBJ2-1	.	CASSPLGGESYNEQFF
17	TRBV30	TRBJ2-7	TRBD2	CAWSVPPGRAGGYEQYF
17	TRBV28	TRBJ2-7	TRBD1	CASSWGQAGSWAYEQYF
11	TRBV2	TRBJ2-7	.	CASSTAGEQYF
13	TRBV25-1	TRBJ2-1	.	CASREFGSGEQFF
15	TRBV5-4	TRBJ2-5	TRBD2	CASSLKRDSQETQYF
14	TRBV7-9	TRBJ2-7	TRBD2	CASSLGTSGKEQYF
16	TRBV9	TRBJ2-1	TRBD1	CASSPQDRGSYNEQFF
15	TRBV6-5	TRBJ1-1	TRBD1	CASRTPGTGNTEAFF
15	TRBV28	TRBJ2-2	.	CASSLIDRNPGELFF
13	TRBV27	TRBJ2-7	TRBD1	CASSSQGAGEQYF
12	TRBV29-1	TRBJ1-5	.	CSVRDNNQPQHF
15	TRBV2	TRBJ2-1	TRBD2	CANIPGLAGPNEQFF
13	TRBV11-3	TRBJ2-5	TRBD2	CASSVGGRETQYF
17	TRBV7-2	TRBJ1-2	TRBD1	CASSLAELQGAGRGYTF